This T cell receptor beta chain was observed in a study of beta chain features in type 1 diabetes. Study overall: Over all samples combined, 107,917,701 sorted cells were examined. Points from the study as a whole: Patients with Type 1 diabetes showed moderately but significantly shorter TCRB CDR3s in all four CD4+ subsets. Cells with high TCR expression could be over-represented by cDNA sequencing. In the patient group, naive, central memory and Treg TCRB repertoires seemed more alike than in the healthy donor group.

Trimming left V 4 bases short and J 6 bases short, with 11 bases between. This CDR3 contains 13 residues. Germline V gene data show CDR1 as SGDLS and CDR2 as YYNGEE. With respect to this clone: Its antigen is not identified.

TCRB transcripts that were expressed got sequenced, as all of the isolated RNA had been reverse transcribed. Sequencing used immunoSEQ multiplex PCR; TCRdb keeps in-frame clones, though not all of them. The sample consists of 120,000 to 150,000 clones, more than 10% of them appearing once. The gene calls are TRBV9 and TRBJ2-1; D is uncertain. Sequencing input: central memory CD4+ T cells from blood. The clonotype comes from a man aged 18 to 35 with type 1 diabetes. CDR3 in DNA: TGTGCCAGCAGCCTCCCTTACTCCAATGAGCAGTTCTTC. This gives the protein CASSLPYSNEQFF.